This T cell receptor (beta chain) was observed in a study of human thymus T cells. The study's findings and limits: It looked as if thymic and blood repertoires used V and J genes in a biased way. Overlap was high between thymic repertoires from unrelated individuals, as reported in related research.

Notes on this clone: Its specificity is unknown.

Obtained as resections during corrective heart surgery, the thymus tissue was then studied. Infants, healthy and Finnish, who were having corrective surgery for congenital heart defects served as donors. The CDR3 consists of 14 residues. Germline CDR1 and CDR2: LNHDA and SQIVND (reference sequence). The J segment lost 6 bases and the V segment lost 5 bases, leaving 3 bases of the junction unmatched. Some clones are missing from TCRdb's copy, which holds only in-frame ones; the method was immunoSEQ multiplex PCR. The data hold around 120,000 clones, with 90% to 95% observed a single time. This receptor was identified in a boy younger than two with a congenital heart defect but otherwise immunologically healthy. This chain links TRBV19 with TRBJ2-6, with TRBD1 matching over 8 bases. Sequences were obtained from thymus tissue. This CDR3 is CASSETGEANVLTF. CDR3 sequence (DNA): TGTGCCAGTAGTGAGACAGGGGAGGCCAACGTCCTGACTTTC.